The TCR beta chain described here comes from a study of CD8 T cells in Susac syndrome (dated by TCRdb to the late 2010s). The study in broad terms: Repertoire sequencing was used to test whether CD8+ T cell activation and differentiation in Susac syndrome was antigen driven. The clonality of the CD8+ T cell repertoire was compared across some eleven healthy donors, around 14 Susac syndrome patients and around 15 multiple sclerosis patients.

This clonotype was recorded a few times. Its antigen is unknown. The input lacks base qualities; no much larger clone sits a single base away. RNA was extracted using the RNeasy kit, and roughly 0.5 to 1 microgram was reverse transcribed with random hexamers. The immunoSEQ multiplex PCR assay, covering 54 Vbeta and 13 Jbeta segments, was used to amplify TCR beta CDR3 regions. PCR amplification bias was corrected by using a synthetic template baseline for primer optimization and computational correction. Concerning the study's data processing: Reads were assigned to V, D and J genes according to IMGT and analyzed in immunoSEQ Analyzer, with only productive sequences retained. To calculate clonality, Shannon entropy was normalized by log2 of the number of productive unique sequences and then subtracted from one. For each patient and control, public and private clones were evaluated among the 100 most prevalent clones. Clones were defined as Susac-specific when absent from the healthy and MS cohorts, from fewer than 1,300 published viral clones and from other ImmuneACCESS disease sequences. TCRdb reworked the public reads: Q25 trimming with fastp, MiXCR clone assembly, productive beta chains retained. Every distinct CDR3 protein forms one entry, paired with its most common genes and DNA. TCRdb, not the original authors, processed these V and J calls. This sample is represented by 250,000 to 350,000 distinct CDR3 sequences; more than 75% of them were singletons. The ten largest clonotypes hold around 0.11% of the sample.

The research as a whole found: The number of individuals in the TCR sequencing and HLA analysis was acknowledged as relatively small.

There are 15 amino acids in the CDR3, from cysteine to phenylalanine inclusive. Of the read, only the CDR3 DNA is kept; its 45 bases are in frame from base 1. The V end gives up 0 bases and the J end 5 bases, leaving 6 bases in the junction not matched to a gene. CDR1 and CDR2, looked up from the germline V gene (reference sequence), are MNHNY and SVGAGI. High-throughput TCR beta sequencing profiled peripheral blood CD8+ and CD4+ T cells from healthy donors, Susac syndrome patients and multiple sclerosis patients. The multiple sclerosis controls were treatment-naive patients who had stable or active relapsing-remitting disease and met the revised McDonald criteria. Bulk CD8+ and CD4+ T cells were purified magnetically by negative isolation, whereas CD8+ TEMRA cells were enriched by FACS. Blood was collected in EDTA tubes and processed within 24 hours, with PBMCs isolated through density gradient centrifugation. PBMCs destined for TCR sequencing were cryopreserved in liquid nitrogen and later thawed in a 37 °C water bath. A purity of at least 90% was achieved for sorted or isolated CD4+, CD8+ and CD8+ TEMRA cells.

The receptor's source is a human donor with multiple sclerosis. The source material was CD8+ T cells from PBMCs. The sequence links TRBV6-6 to TRBJ2-5, with 7 bases matching TRBD2. The CDR3 protein sequence reads: CASSYSGLGVETQYF. In nucleotides, the sequence is TGTGCCAGCAGTTACTCAGGACTAGGTGTTGAGACCCAGTACTTC.